The 5 T cell receptor beta chains presented below share a single source sample, sequenced in a study of shared clonotypes between healthy human individuals. Method: immunoSEQ multiplex PCR; TCRdb's copy keeps in-frame clones and lacks some. The data contain about 530,000 clones, less than 96% of them singletons. The sequenced sample consisted of naive CD4+ T cells sorted from blood. Subset reported: CD45RA+ positively selected. These receptors originate from a woman aged 25 to 39 in good health.

The V and J genes are TRBV4-2 and TRBJ2-2; no definite D call. CDR1 is LGHNA, CDR2 YNFKEQ, per germline. The V and J ends lost 0 bases and 1 base respectively, with 9 bases between them. The CDR3 length is 16 residues. CDR3 amino acids: CASSQENVENTGELFF. The CDR3 DNA sequence: TGTGCCAGCAGCCAAGAAAACGTTGAGAACACCGGGGAGCTGTTTTTT.

The rearrangement uses TRBV6-1 and TRBJ2-7; D is ambiguous. Germline V gene data show CDR1 as MNHNS and CDR2 as SASEGT. V dropped 10 bases and J dropped 4 bases, with 14 bases sitting between them. The CDR3 covers 12 residues. The CDR3 sequence: CAIYRPPYEQYF. The CDR3 DNA follows: TGTGCCATCTATAGGCCGCCGTACGAGCAGTACTTC.

This sequence joins TRBV27 and TRBJ2-7; D is possibly TRBD1 or TRBD2 (5 bases each). Germline V lookup: CDR1 MNHEY, CDR2 SMNVEV (reference sequence). This CDR3 has 13 residues. Trimming removed 5 bases from V and 0 bases from J, with 8 bases in between. CDR3 loop: CASSQGDSYEQYF. The CDR3 DNA is TGTGCCAGCAGTCAGGGAGACTCCTACGAGCAGTACTTC.

The chain is built from TRBV6-4 and TRBJ1-5; tentative D call: TRBD1 (5 bases). Germline CDR1 MRHNA, CDR2 SNTAGT. The CDR3 has 15 residues. V was pared by 6 bases and J by 7 bases, with 19 bases between. CDR3 amino acids: CASRSWGVHAQPQHF. The CDR3 bases are TGTGCCAGCAGATCATGGGGGGTACACGCACAGCCCCAGCATTTT.

A word on this clone: This sample includes further DNA sequences coding for the same CDR3. The chain joins TRBV28 to TRBJ2-5; D is unresolved. V lost 2 bases to trimming and J lost 2 bases, with 3 bases between them. The CDR3 loop spans 12 amino acids. Germline CDR1 reads MDHEN; CDR2 reads SYDVKM. CDR3 nucleotide sequence: TGTGCCAGCAGTTTACTTCAAGAGACCCAGTACTTC. It codes for CASSLLQETQYF.